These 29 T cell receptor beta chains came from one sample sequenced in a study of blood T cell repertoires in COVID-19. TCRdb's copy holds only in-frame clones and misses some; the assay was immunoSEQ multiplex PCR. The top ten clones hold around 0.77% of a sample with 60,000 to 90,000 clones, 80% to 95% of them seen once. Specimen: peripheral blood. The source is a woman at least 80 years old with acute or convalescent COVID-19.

Here the CDR3 reads CASSLAGGRLGARNTEAFF. The CDR3 region has the DNA TGTGCCAGCAGCTTAGCGGGGGGAAGATTAGGGGCACGGAACACTGAAGCTTTCTTT. The chain uses TRBV7-6 and TRBJ1-1; TRBD1 is a possible D gene (5 bases). V was trimmed by 0 bases and J by 1 base, leaving 21 bases between them. Germline V gene data show CDR1 as SGHVS and CDR2 as FNYEAQ. There are 19 residues in the CDR3. The full variable domain, completed using reference TRBV7-6 and TRBJ1-1, is GAGVSQSPRYKVTKRGQDVALRCDPISGHVSLYWYRQALGQGPEFLTYFNYEAQQDKSGLPNDRFSAERPEGSISTLTIQRTEQRDSAMYRCASSLAGGRLGARNTEAFFGQGTRLTVV.

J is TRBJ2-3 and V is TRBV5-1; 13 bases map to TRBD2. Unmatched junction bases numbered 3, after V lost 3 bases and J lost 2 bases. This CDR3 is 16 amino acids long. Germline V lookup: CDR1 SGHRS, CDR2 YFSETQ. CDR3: CASSWGLAGNTDTQYF. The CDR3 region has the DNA TGCGCCAGCAGCTGGGGACTAGCGGGAAACACAGATACGCAGTATTTT.

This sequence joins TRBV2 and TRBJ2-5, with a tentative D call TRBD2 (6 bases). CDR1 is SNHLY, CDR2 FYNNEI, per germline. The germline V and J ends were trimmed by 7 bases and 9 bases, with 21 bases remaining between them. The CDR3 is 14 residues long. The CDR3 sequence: CASTGVAPQWSQYF. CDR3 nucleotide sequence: TGTGCCAGCACGGGGGTAGCGCCCCAATGGTCCCAGTACTTC.

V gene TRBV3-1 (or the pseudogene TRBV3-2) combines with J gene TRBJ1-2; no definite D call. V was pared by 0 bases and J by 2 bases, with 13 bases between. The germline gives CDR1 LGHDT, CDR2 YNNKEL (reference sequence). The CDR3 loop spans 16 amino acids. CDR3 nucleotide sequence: TGTGCCAGCAGCCAAGATCTTAGCGGCTCGAACTATGGCTACACCTTC. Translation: CASSQDLSGSNYGYTF.

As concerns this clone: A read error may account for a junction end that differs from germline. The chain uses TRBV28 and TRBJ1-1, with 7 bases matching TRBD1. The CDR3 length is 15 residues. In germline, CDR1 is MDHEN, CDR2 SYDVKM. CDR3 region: CASRTPGGPNSEAFF. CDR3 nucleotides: TGTGCCAGCAGAACCCCAGGGGGTCCGAACTCTGAAGCTTTCTTT.

The CDR3 DNA reads TGTGCCACCAGTGAAGGCTCAGGCTCAGGGGAGACCCAGTACTTC. Translating it yields CATSEGSGSGETQYF. This chain links TRBV24-1 with TRBJ2-5, with a possible D match to TRBD1 (5 bases). Trimming left V 4 bases short and J 5 bases short, with 16 bases between. The germline V gene encodes CDR1 KGHDR and CDR2 SFDVKD. The CDR3 totals 15 residues.

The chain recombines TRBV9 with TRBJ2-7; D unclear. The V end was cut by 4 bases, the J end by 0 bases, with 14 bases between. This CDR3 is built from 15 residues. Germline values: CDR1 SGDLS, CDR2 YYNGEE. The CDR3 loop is CASSPQTSSSYEQYF. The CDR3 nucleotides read TGTGCCAGCAGCCCTCAGACAAGTAGCTCCTACGAGCAGTACTTC. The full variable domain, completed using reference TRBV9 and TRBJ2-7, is DSGVTQTPKHLITATGQRVTLRCSPRSGDLSVYWYQQSLDQGLQFLIQYYNGEERAKGNILERFSAQQFPDLHSELNLSSLELGDSALYFCASSPQTSSSYEQYFGPGTRLTVT.

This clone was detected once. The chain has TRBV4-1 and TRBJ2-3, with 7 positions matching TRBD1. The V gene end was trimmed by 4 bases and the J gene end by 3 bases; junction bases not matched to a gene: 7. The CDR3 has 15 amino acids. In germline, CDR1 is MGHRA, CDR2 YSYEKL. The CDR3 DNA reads TGCGCCAGCAGCCCCCGGACAGGAGGTACAGATACGCAGTATTTT. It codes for CASSPRTGGTDTQYF.

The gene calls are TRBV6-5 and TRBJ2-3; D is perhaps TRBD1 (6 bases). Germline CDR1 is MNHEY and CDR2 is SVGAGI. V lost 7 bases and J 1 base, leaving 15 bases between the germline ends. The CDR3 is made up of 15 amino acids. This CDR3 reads CASKEQGAGTDTQYF. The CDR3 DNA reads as TGTGCCAGCAAAGAACAGGGAGCGGGCACAGATACGCAGTATTTT.

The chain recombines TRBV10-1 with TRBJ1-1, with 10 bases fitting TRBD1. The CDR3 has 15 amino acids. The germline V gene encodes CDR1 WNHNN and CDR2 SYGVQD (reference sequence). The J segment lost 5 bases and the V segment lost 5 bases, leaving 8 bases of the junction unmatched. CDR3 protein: CASSFRGQGGTEAFF. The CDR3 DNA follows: TGCGCCAGCAGTTTCCGAGGACAGGGGGGGACTGAAGCTTTCTTT.

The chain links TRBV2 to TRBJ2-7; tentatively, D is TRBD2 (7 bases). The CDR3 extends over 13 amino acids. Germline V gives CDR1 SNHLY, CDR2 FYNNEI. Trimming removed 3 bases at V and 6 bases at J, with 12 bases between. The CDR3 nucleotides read TGTGCCAGCAGTGAGAACAGGGAGGGCGAGCAGTACTTC. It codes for CASSENREGEQYF.

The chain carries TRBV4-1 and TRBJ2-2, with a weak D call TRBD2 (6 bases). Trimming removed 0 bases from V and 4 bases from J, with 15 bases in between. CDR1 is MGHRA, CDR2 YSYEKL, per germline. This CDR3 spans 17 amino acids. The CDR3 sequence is CASSQDYGGGPTGELFF. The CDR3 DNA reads TGCGCCAGCAGCCAAGATTATGGGGGAGGACCCACCGGGGAGCTGTTTTTT.

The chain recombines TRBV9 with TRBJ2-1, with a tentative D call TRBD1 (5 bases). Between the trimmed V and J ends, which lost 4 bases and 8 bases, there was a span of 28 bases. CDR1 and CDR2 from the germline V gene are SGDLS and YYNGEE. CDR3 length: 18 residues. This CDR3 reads CASSPRQLRGRQSDEQFF. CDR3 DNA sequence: TGTGCCAGCAGCCCCCGCCAGCTAAGGGGAAGGCAATCAGATGAGCAGTTCTTC.

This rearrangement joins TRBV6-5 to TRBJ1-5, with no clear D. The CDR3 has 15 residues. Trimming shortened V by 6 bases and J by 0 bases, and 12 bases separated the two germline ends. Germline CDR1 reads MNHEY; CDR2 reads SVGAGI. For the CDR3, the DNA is TGTGCCAGCAGGCGGGTCGGGCGTAGCAATCAGCCCCAGCATTTT. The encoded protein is CASRRVGRSNQPQHF.

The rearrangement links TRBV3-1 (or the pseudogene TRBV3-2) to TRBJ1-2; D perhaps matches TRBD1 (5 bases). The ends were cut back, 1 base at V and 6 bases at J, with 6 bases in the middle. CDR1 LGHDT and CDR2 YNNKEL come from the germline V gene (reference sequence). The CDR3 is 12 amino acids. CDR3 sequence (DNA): TGTGCCAGCAGCCAAGCAGGGAATGGCTACACCTTC. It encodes CASSQAGNGYTF.

CDR3 region: CASSESNRDGYTF. In DNA, the CDR3 is TGCGCCAGCAGTGAGTCGAATCGAGATGGCTACACCTTC. This chain connects TRBV10-2 to TRBJ1-2; D not certain. Germline CDR1 is WSHSY and CDR2 is SAAADI. V dropped 0 bases and J dropped 6 bases, with 8 bases sitting between them. CDR3 length equals 13 residues.

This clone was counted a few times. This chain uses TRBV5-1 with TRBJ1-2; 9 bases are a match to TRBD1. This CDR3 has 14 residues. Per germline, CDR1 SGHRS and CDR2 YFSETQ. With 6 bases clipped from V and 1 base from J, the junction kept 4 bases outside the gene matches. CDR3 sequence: CASTPGQGNYGYTF. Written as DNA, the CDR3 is TGCGCCAGCACCCCGGGACAGGGTAACTATGGCTACACCTTC.

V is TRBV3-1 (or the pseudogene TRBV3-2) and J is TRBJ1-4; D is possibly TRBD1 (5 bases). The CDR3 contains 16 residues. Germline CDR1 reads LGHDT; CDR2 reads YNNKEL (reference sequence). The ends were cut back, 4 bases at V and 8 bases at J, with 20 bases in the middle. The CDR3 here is CASSRRSGGPREKLFF. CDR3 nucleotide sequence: TGTGCCAGCAGCCGAAGGTCGGGGGGTCCAAGGGAAAAACTGTTTTTT.

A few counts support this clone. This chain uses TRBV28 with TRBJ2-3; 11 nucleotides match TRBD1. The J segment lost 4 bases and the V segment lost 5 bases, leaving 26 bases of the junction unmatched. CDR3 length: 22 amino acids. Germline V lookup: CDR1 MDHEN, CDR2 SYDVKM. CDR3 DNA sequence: TGTGCCAGCAGTCGGACAGGGGGCTTCAATTGGCTAGCGCTCGACCAGGCAGATACGCAGTATTTT. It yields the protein CASSRTGGFNWLALDQADTQYF.

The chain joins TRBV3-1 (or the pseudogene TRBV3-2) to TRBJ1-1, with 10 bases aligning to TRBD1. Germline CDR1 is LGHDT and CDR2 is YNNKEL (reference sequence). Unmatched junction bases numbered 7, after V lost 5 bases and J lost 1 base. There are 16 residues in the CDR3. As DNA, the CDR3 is TGTGCCAGCAGCTGGACAGGGGGTATCCAGAACACTGAAGCTTTCTTT. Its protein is CASSWTGGIQNTEAFF.

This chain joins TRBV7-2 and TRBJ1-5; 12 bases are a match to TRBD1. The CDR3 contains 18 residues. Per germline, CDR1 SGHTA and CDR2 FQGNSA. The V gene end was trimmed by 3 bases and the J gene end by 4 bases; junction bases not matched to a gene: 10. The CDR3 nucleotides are TGTGCCAGCAGCTTGGGACAGGGGGCTGCGTCGGGAAATCAGCCCCAGCATTTT. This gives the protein CASSLGQGAASGNQPQHF.

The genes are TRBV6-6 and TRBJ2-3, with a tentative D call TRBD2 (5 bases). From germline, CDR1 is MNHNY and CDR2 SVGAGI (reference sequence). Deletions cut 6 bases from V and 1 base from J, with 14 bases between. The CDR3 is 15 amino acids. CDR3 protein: CASRELATGTDTQYF. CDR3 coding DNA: TGTGCCAGCAGGGAGCTAGCTACTGGCACAGATACGCAGTATTTT.

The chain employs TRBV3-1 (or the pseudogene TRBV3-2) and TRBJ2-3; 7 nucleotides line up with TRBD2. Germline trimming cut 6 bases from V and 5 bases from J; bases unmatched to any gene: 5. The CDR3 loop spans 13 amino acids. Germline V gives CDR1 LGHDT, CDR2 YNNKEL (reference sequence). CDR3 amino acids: CASRRGSRDTQYF. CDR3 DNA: TGTGCCAGCAGGCGGGGGTCACGAGATACGCAGTATTTT.

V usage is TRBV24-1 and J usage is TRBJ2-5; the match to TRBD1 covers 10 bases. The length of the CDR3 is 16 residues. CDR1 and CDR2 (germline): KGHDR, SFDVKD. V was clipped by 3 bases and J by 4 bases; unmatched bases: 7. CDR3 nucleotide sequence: TGTGCCACCAGTGATCCGGGACAGGGGTCGGGAGAGACCCAGTACTTC. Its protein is CATSDPGQGSGETQYF.

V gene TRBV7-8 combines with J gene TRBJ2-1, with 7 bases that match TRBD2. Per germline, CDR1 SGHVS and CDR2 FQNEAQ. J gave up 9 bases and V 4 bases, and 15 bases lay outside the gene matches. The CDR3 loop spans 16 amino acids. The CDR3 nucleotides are TGTGCCAGCAGCTCCTGGGAAAGCGGGGCCGGGGTTGAGCAGTTCTTC. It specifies CASSSWESGAGVEQFF.

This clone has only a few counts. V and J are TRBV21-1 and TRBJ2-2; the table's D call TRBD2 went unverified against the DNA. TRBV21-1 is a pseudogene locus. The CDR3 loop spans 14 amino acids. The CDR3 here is CARGTSGSCGELFF. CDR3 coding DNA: TGTGCCAGGGGGACTAGCGGGAGTTGTGGGGAGCTGTTTTTT.

The CDR3 reads CASSQDLSTGADGYTF. CDR3 nucleotide sequence: TGTGCCAGCAGCCAAGATTTGTCGACAGGGGCTGACGGCTACACCTTC. V and J are TRBV3-1 (or the pseudogene TRBV3-2) and TRBJ1-2; 8 bases match TRBD1. CDR1 LGHDT and CDR2 YNNKEL come from the germline V gene (reference sequence). This CDR3 has 16 residues. The ends lost 0 bases at V and 8 bases at J; junction bases unmatched: 11.

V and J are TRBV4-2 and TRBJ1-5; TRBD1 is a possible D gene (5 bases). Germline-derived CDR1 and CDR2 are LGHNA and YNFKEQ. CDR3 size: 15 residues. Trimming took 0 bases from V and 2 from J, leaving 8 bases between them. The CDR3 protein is CASSQDGAGNQPQHF. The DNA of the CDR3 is TGTGCCAGCAGCCAAGATGGGGCAGGCAATCAGCCCCAGCATTTT.

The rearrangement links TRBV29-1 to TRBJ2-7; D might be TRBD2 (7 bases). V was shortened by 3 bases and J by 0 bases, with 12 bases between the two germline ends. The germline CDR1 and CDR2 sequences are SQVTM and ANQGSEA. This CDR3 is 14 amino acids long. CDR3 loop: CSVELADSSYEQYF. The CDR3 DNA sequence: TGCAGCGTTGAGCTAGCGGACAGCTCCTACGAGCAGTACTTC.